The clone carrying this T cell receptor beta chain occurred once. Its antigen is not known. The data originate from a study of shared clonotypes between healthy human individuals. Study information: Sampling drew on donors who were two women and three men aged 18 to 49. CD4 naive cells filled three plates per donor, CD4 memory three, CD8 naive two and CD8 memory one. Study findings and constraints: In general, naive subsets displayed greater estimated richness than memory subsets did.

The CDR3 length is 16 residues. CDR1 is ENHRY, CDR2 SYGVKD, per germline. V dropped 3 bases and J dropped 0 bases, with 12 bases sitting between them. The assay was immunoSEQ multiplex PCR, and TCRdb's table has in-frame clones only and misses some. The repertoire holds roughly 1 million clones, 60% to 80% seen once, with around 1.5% in the top ten. The study separated CD4+ cells into CD45RA+ naive and CD45RA-negative memory subsets. The chain has TRBV10-3 and TRBJ1-3; D remains ambiguous. The sample was memory CD4+ T cells sorted from blood. Subset of the sample: CD45RA-negative fraction. The sequence came from a man between 18 and 35 years old in good health. The CDR3, as DNA: TGTGCCATCAGTGATGGTCTGCCCTCCTCTGGAAACACCATATATTTT. Translation: CAISDGLPSSGNTIYF.